These T cell receptor beta chains were read from a single sample in a study of early T cells in non-severe SARS-CoV-2 infection. TCRdb recomputed calls from the 5' RACE reads with MiXCR, one row per CDR3 protein. The sample carries roughly 52,000 distinct CDR3 sequences, 8% to 8.5% recorded once. Input material: whole blood. The origin of the receptors is an adult who was a healthcare worker with PCR-confirmed SARS-CoV-2 infection or an uninfected control (not recorded which). CDR3s include the opening cysteine and the closing phenylalanine or tryptophan. Fields, in order: J gene, clone size, V gene, D gene, CDR3 DNA, CDR3 protein. D genes are given only for firm matches. The size field is filled for only some rows; it gives once, few, many or a size class.

TRBJ1-4 | . | TRBV5-4 | TRBD1 | TGTGCCAGCAGCGGACCGGGACAGGGCGGTCAAAAACTGTTTTTT | CASSGPGQGGQKLFF
TRBJ2-4 | medium-sized | TRBV4-2 | TRBD2 | TGTGCCAGCAGCCAAGATTCCGGGACTAGCGGGGGCAAAAACATTCAGTACTTC | CASSQDSGTSGGKNIQYF
TRBJ2-1 | . | TRBV18 | . | TGTGTCAGCTCACTAGGGACAGTTGGAGGGAATGAGCAGTTCTTC | CVSSLGTVGGNEQFF
TRBJ2-3 | few | TRBV11-2 | . | TGTGCCAGCAGCCCGGGCAGGTTAGCGGAATACGTCCGTGATACGCAGTATTTT | CASSPGRLAEYVRDTQYF
TRBJ2-2 | . | TRBV7-3 | TRBD2 | TGTGCCAGCAGCCGTAGCGGGGCGAACACCGGGGAGCTGTTTTTT | CASSRSGANTGELFF
TRBJ2-7 | . | TRBV7-2 | . | TGTGCCAGCAGCCGCAATTCCCACAGCTACGAGCAGTACTTC | CASSRNSHSYEQYF
TRBJ2-1 | . | TRBV6-6 | TRBD2 | TGTGCCAGCACCGTGACTAGCGGGAGGGCAAATGAGCAGTTCTTC | CASTVTSGRANEQFF
TRBJ2-3 | . | TRBV28 | . | TGTGCCAGCAGGGGCAATACGCAGTATTTT | CASRGNTQYF
TRBJ1-2 | many | TRBV4-1 | . | TGCGCCAGCAGCCAGACCGGGAGGGGCTACACCTTC | CASSQTGRGYTF
TRBJ2-5 | . | TRBV29-1 | . | TGCAGCGTTGAAACAGGATATCAAGAGACCCAGTACTTC | CSVETGYQETQYF
TRBJ2-1 | few | TRBV24-1 | . | TGTGCCACCGCTTGGGGGAATGAGCAGTTCTTC | CATAWGNEQFF
TRBJ2-5 | . | TRBV29-1 | . | TGCAGCGTCGCGAGACAGCAAGAGACCCAGTACTTC | CSVARQQETQYF
TRBJ1-1 | few | TRBV7-3 | . | TGTGCCAGCAGCGCCACAGGGAACACTGAAGCTTTCTTT | CASSATGNTEAFF
TRBJ2-5 | few | TRBV29-1 | . | TGCAGCGTTGCTTCCAGTCCTCAAGAGACCCAGTACTTC | CSVASSPQETQYF
TRBJ1-1 | many | TRBV7-9 | . | TGTGCCAGCAGCTTAGGGGGGACTTGGAACACTGAAGCTTTCTTT | CASSLGGTWNTEAFF
TRBJ2-7 | many | TRBV6-2/TRBV6-3 | . | TGTGCCAGCAGTAAAGGCCCGAACCTCCGGGCCACCTACGAGCAGTACTTC | CASSKGPNLRATYEQYF
TRBJ2-7 | . | TRBV5-6 | . | TGTGCCAGCAGATACCGGGGCCAGGGGGAGCAGTACTTC | CASRYRGQGEQYF
TRBJ1-2 | many | TRBV6-6 | . | TGTGCCAGCAGTTACGATGGACTTGGAAACTATGGCTACACCTTC | CASSYDGLGNYGYTF
TRBJ1-1 | few | TRBV9 | TRBD1 | TGTGCCAGCAGCGTACTGTCGACAGGGAGGAACACTGAAGCTTTCTTT | CASSVLSTGRNTEAFF
TRBJ1-1 | . | TRBV18 | . | TGTGCCAGCTCACCATCCTTGGACGCCAGGAGGGCCACTGAAGCTTTCTTT | CASSPSLDARRATEAFF
TRBJ2-3 | many | TRBV27 | TRBD1 | TGTGCCAGCAGGGACAGGGGGCGGACGCAGTATTTT | CASRDRGRTQYF
TRBJ2-7 | many | TRBV19 | TRBD2 | TGTGCCAGTAGTATTGACATCACCGGGGGGGAGCAGTACTTC | CASSIDITGGEQYF
TRBJ1-2 | few | TRBV6-5 | . | TGTGCCAGCAGTTACTCCGGACGGTTCTATGGCTACACCTTC | CASSYSGRFYGYTF
TRBJ2-7 | few | TRBV4-1 | TRBD1 | TGCGCCAGCAGCCAAGGGGACAGTGCCTCCTACGAGCAGTACTTC | CASSQGDSASYEQYF
TRBJ2-1 | few | TRBV28 | . | TGTGCCAGCAACGGACACCGATCCTACAATGAGCAGTTCTTC | CASNGHRSYNEQFF
TRBJ2-2 | few | TRBV28 | . | TGTGCCAGCGGTTCCCCGGGGGCGCGGGGCACCGGGGAGCTGTTTTTT | CASGSPGARGTGELFF
TRBJ2-3 | few | TRBV28 | TRBD1 | TGTGCCAGCAGTTTACCCCGCCTCACAGGGGCTAGCACAGATACGCAGTATTTT | CASSLPRLTGASTDTQYF
TRBJ1-2 | many | TRBV7-2 | TRBD1 | TGTGCCAGCAGCTCAAGGACAGGGTACTATGGCTACACCTTC | CASSSRTGYYGYTF
TRBJ1-1 | many | TRBV7-6 | . | TGTGCCAGCAGCTTACTTTCGGGGTCGAACACTGAAGCTTTCTTT | CASSLLSGSNTEAFF
TRBJ2-3 | . | TRBV5-6 | TRBD2 | TGTGCCAGCAGCTTGGGCGGGAGGGCCGAAACAGATACGCAGTATTTT | CASSLGGRAETDTQYF
TRBJ2-3 | . | TRBV28 | . | TGTGCCAGCAAGGTTCAGGGTGTTTCAGATACGCAGTATTTT | CASKVQGVSDTQYF
TRBJ2-7 | few | TRBV4-1 | TRBD2 | TGCGCCAGCAGCCAAGAGAAGGGGGCTGGCGTCCTAGCGGGAGATTACGAGCAGTACTTC | CASSQEKGAGVLAGDYEQYF
TRBJ1-2 | . | TRBV4-3 | TRBD1 | TGCGCCAGCAGCCCCGTCGAGGCAGGGGGCTATGGCTACACCTTC | CASSPVEAGGYGYTF
TRBJ2-3 | many | TRBV7-8 | . | TGTGCCAGCAGCTTAGCTTCAGGTCAATTAGATACGCAGTATTTT | CASSLASGQLDTQYF
TRBJ2-1 | many | TRBV7-9 | . | TGTGCCAGCAGCTCAGGGTCAGATTACAATGAGCAGTTCTTC | CASSSGSDYNEQFF
TRBJ1-1 | . | TRBV20-1 | . | TGCAGTGCTAGACCCGAAGGGGTGAACACTGAAGCTTTCTTT | CSARPEGVNTEAFF
TRBJ1-1 | . | TRBV25-1 | . | TGTGCCAGCAGTGAATTGGACACTTACACTGAAGCTTTCTTT | CASSELDTYTEAFF
TRBJ2-7 | few | TRBV29-1 | . | TGCAGCGGACGCTCTAGCTCCTACGAGCAGTACTTC | CSGRSSSYEQYF
TRBJ1-6 | few | TRBV5-1 | . | TGCGCCAGCAGCTTGGGCCGGACAGAGAATTCACCCCTCCACTTT | CASSLGRTENSPLHF
TRBJ1-2 | many | TRBV29-1 | . | TGCAGTGGTGGAGGCACTAACTATGGCTACACCTTC | CSGGGTNYGYTF